This note documents a single T cell receptor (beta chain) sequence. There is no known antigen for this receptor. Base qualities are not at hand, and no much larger clone is one base apart. One collaborating source in Seattle enrolled patients while the patients were actively infected and followed the patients over time throughout the course of disease. Each collaborating institution followed its own protocols to collect whole blood in K2EDTA tubes. For TCRbeta analysis, collaborator samples were shipped as frozen whole blood, as isolated PBMCs, or as DNA extracted from either sample type. TCRbeta CDR3 regions were amplified from genomic DNA using the immunoSEQ Assay, a bias-controlled multiplex PCR. Concerning the study's data processing: The number of nucleated cells in each sample was estimated from the amplification of reference gene primers within the assay. To quantify the absolute abundance of each unique TCRbeta CDR3 rearrangement, sequence reads were collapsed and filtered. For each sample, productive Simpson clonality was calculated by taking the square root of Simpson's diversity index across productive rearrangements. TCRdb provides this immuneACCESS table in a form limited to in-frame rearrangements. Some clones are lacking; in checked studies, under half of them reflect an unresolved V gene, and why the rest are absent is not known. V and J calls and clone size come straight from that table; D and trimming were deduced from the DNA. This sample comprises roughly 150,000 clones, around 81% of them detected only once. Around 8% of the sample is held by the ten biggest clonotypes.

The data derive from a study of blood T cell repertoires in COVID-19 (dated by TCRdb to about 2020). Study-wide context: Samples covering the acute and convalescent phases of COVID-19 were provided by collaborators in the United States, Italy and Spain. The prospective study material was composed of cDNA or gDNA derived from T cells, B-cell-depleted T cells, or PBMCs. Subjects who had been exposed to COVID-19, were actively infected with it, or had recovered from it provided the deeply sampled blood TCRbeta repertoires that made up the dataset. The repertoires were released in a freely available public database meant as a resource for research on the immune response to SARS-CoV-2. The samples were drawn from the first 160 participants of the ongoing ImmuneRACE study and from 1,254 subjects provided by 6 global collaborators. The sample metadata nearly always contained a de-identified subject ID, COVID-19 status, age in years and sex. Where available, HLA class I and class II types were taken from metadata supplied by the sample provider and were not determined by assay-based typing.

The investigation overall reported the following: The amount of clinical and demographic metadata varied by source and participant and was provided uncurated.

The CDR3 spans 12 residues, from the cysteine through the phenylalanine. This entry keeps only the CDR3 DNA: 36 bases, framed from base 1. Via the germline V gene (reference sequence), CDR1 is LGHDT and CDR2 YNNKEL. Relative to germline, V is 3 bases shorter and J is 8 bases shorter, with 7 bases between their ends. The chain is encoded by TRBV3-1 (or the pseudogene TRBV3-2) joined to TRBJ2-2; the D gene is perhaps TRBD2, from 5 matching bases. The source is a woman aged 80 or over with COVID-19, enrolled during active disease. The source material was peripheral blood. The DNA sequence is as follows: TGTGCCAGCAGCCATGGGAGTGGGGAGCTGTTTTTT. Protein translation: CASSHGSGELFF.